These 10 T cell receptor beta chains came from one sample sequenced in a study of human T cells and chemical hapten exposure. TCRdb reanalysed the RACE reads using MiXCR and keeps one entry per CDR3 protein. The table includes about 61,000 distinct CDR3 sequences, about 7% detected once. As for time point: pre-sensitization, week 0. Stated treatment: therapeutic diphenylcyclopropenone sensitization with weekly scalp DPC. This specimen was whole blood, taken in connection with sensitization to the hapten diphenylcyclopropenone (DPC). All receptors come from a young woman with alopecia areata. Some clones in this sample may be carry-over from other donors' samples.

Ten or more counts support this clonotype. The V gene is TRBV20-1, the J gene TRBJ1-5, with TRBD1 as a possible D gene (5 bases). The germline V and J ends were trimmed by 2 bases and 3 bases, with 8 bases remaining between them. Germline V gives CDR1 DFQATT, CDR2 SNEGSKA (reference sequence). The CDR3 covers 13 residues. DNA of the CDR3: TGCAGTGCTAGACGCGGGGCCAATCAGCCCCAGCATTTT. This sequence encodes CSARRGANQPQHF.

This clonotype was observed many times. The CDR3 is CASSPPGTGGYTF. In DNA, the CDR3 is TGTGCCAGCTCGCCCCCCGGGACAGGCGGCTACACCTTC. The chain employs TRBV18 and TRBJ1-2; 8 nucleotides match TRBD1. The germline CDR1 and CDR2 sequences are KGHSH and LQKENI. The CDR3 runs 13 residues. Unmatched junction bases numbered 8, after V lost 6 bases and J lost 8 bases.

This clonotype appeared a few times. The chain couples TRBV7-2 to TRBJ2-3, with TRBD2 matching 8 bases. Germline values: CDR1 SGHTA, CDR2 FQGNSA. V dropped 1 base and J dropped 5; count of bases not matched to a gene: 5. The CDR3 is made up of 15 amino acids. CDR3 sequence (DNA): TGTGCCAGCAGCTTAGTAAGCGGGGGTAGAGATACGCAGTATTTT. Its protein is CASSLVSGGRDTQYF.

The table lists this clonotype with a few counts. V and J are TRBV29-1 and TRBJ1-3; possible D gene TRBD1, 5 bases. The CDR3 has 13 residues. Trimming shortened V by 6 bases and J by 2 bases, and 11 bases separated the two germline ends. CDR1 is SQVTM, CDR2 ANQGSEA, per germline. The CDR3 nucleotides are TGCAGCGTCCCAGGGTCTGCTGGAAACACCATATATTTT. Protein sequence: CSVPGSAGNTIYF.

J is TRBJ2-7 and V is TRBV19; a weak D match, TRBD1 (6 bases). Germline CDR1 LNHDA, CDR2 SQIVND (reference sequence). The CDR3 length is 15 residues. V lost 5 bases to trimming and J lost 3 bases, with 17 bases between them. The CDR3 nucleotides are TGTGCCAGTAGTTCGGCAGGGGCAAGTAGCTACGAGCAGTACTTC. Protein: CASSSAGASSYEQYF.

The chain joins TRBV30 to TRBJ2-5; 8 bases are a match to TRBD1. The V segment lost 5 bases and the J segment 1 base; nucleotides outside the gene matches: 0. The CDR3 extends over 12 amino acids. The V gene's germline CDR1 is GTSNPN and CDR2 SVGIG (reference sequence). CDR3 sequence (DNA): TGTGCCTGGGGACAGGGCCAAGAGACCCAGTACTTC. Its translation: CAWGQGQETQYF.

Concerning this clonotype itself: With a much larger clone just one base away, this may be a read error. The chain recombines TRBV20-1 with TRBJ2-3; possibly TRBD2 for D (5 bases). CDR1 and CDR2 from the germline V gene are DFQATT and SNEGSKA (reference sequence). V lost 5 bases, J lost 3 bases, and 21 bases lay in between. The CDR3 has 16 amino acids. DNA for the CDR3: TGCAGTGCTGCAGGCGTCAGCGGAGAGGTAACAGATACGCAGTATTTT. The encoded protein is CSAAGVSGEVTDTQYF.

This chain uses TRBV7-7 with TRBJ2-5; no clear D. V was shortened by 1 base and J by 2 bases, with 11 bases between the two germline ends. Per the germline V gene, CDR1 is SSHAT and CDR2 is FNYEAQ (reference sequence). CDR3 size: 15 residues. The CDR3 nucleotides read TGTGCCAGCAGCTTAGACGGTGGGCGGCAAGAGACCCAGTACTTC. This gives the protein CASSLDGGRQETQYF.

The table lists this clonotype with a few counts. The J gene is TRBJ2-3, the V gene TRBV12-3 or TRBV12-4; 7 bases are a match to TRBD2. CDR3 length: 14 amino acids. Trimming cost V 7 bases and J 2 bases; bases outside gene matches: 6. CDR3 residues: CASTMTSTTDTQYF. CDR3 DNA sequence: TGTGCCAGCACCATGACTAGCACCACAGATACGCAGTATTTT.

This clonotype was observed at least ten times. The rearrangement uses TRBV29-1 and TRBJ1-5; TRBD1 matches 10 bases. The CDR3 extends over 13 amino acids. J was trimmed by 5 bases and V by 4 bases; bases with no gene match: 2. Germline CDR1 reads SQVTM; CDR2 reads ANQGSEA. The CDR3 nucleotides read TGCAGCGTTGCGACAGGGGGCGATCAGCCCCAGCATTTT. Its protein product is CSVATGGDQPQHF.